This paragraph covers one T cell receptor beta chain sequence. These data are taken from a study of blood T cell repertoires in COVID-19. Study-wide context: Samples taken during acute and convalescent COVID-19 were collected in the United States, Italy and Spain.

Libraries were prepared by immunoSEQ multiplex PCR; TCRdb keeps only in-frame clonotypes and omits some of them. The data show just under 250,000 clones, 75% to 90% seen once. Germline V gene sequence: CDR1 SGHRS, CDR2 YFSETQ. CDR3 length: 17 residues. J gave up 1 base and V 2 bases, and 7 bases lay outside the gene matches. The chain employs TRBV5-1 and TRBJ2-2; 8 bases match TRBD2. Input material: peripheral blood. This receptor was identified in a young woman who had recovered from COVID-19. The CDR3 reads CASSFSFSGENTGELFF. CDR3 nucleotide sequence: TGCGCCAGCAGCTTTTCGTTTAGCGGGGAGAACACCGGGGAGCTGTTTTTT.